Each of the 28 T cell receptor beta chains below was sequenced from the same sample in a study of blood T cell repertoires in COVID-19. Profiling relied on immunoSEQ multiplex PCR, and the TCRdb table lists in-frame clones only, not all of them. The data contain roughly 250,000 clones, roughly 86% of them singletons. The sequenced sample was peripheral blood. The receptors were sampled from a man between 35 and 55 years old who had recovered from COVID-19.

The chain is built from TRBV7-8 and TRBJ2-5, with TRBD1 as a possible D gene (5 bases). This CDR3 spans 15 amino acids. The germline V gene has CDR1 SGHVS and CDR2 FQNEAQ. The ends were cut back, 1 base at V and 4 bases at J, with 13 bases in the middle. The CDR3 coding sequence is TGTGCCAGCAGCTTAGTAGGGCAGGGTGGAGAGACCCAGTACTTC. This sequence encodes CASSLVGQGGETQYF.

V gene TRBV7-8 combines with J gene TRBJ2-7, with a weak D call TRBD1 (5 bases). This CDR3 is built from 15 residues. Trimming took off 5 bases at V and 4 bases at J, with 18 bases between the two ends. CDR1 and CDR2 from the germline V gene are SGHVS and FQNEAQ. In DNA form, the CDR3 reads TGTGCCAGCAGCCTAGTTCAGGCAGGGCAATACGAGCAGTACTTC. Its translation is CASSLVQAGQYEQYF.

V usage is TRBV25-1 and J usage is TRBJ2-7, with D hard to call. Trimming took off 6 bases at V and 3 bases at J, with 6 bases between the two ends. The CDR3 totals 11 residues. CDR1 is MGHDK, CDR2 SYGVNS, per germline. CDR3 loop: CASRQFYEQYF. CDR3 sequence (DNA): TGTGCCAGCAGACAGTTCTACGAGCAGTACTTC.

This sequence joins TRBV7-9 and TRBJ1-2, with D unclear. Trimming left V 1 base short and J 5 bases short, with 14 bases between. Germline CDR1 is SEHNR and CDR2 is FQNEAQ (reference sequence). The CDR3 contains 15 residues. The CDR3 sequence is CASSLERVPWYGYTF. The CDR3 nucleotides are TGTGCCAGCAGCTTAGAGAGGGTACCGTGGTATGGCTACACCTTC.

The chain uses TRBV7-2 and TRBJ2-7; 13 bases are shared with TRBD2. The CDR3 covers 14 residues. Germline V gene lookup returns CDR1 SGHTA and CDR2 FQGNSA. Trimming at V came to 1 base and at J to 6 bases, leaving 0 bases not matched to a gene. The CDR3: CASSLGLAGGEQYF. The CDR3 nucleotides read TGTGCCAGCAGCTTAGGACTAGCGGGAGGCGAGCAGTACTTC.

The V call is TRBV19, the J call TRBJ2-3; 8 bases map to TRBD1. The CDR3 is 16 amino acids. V dropped 6 bases and J dropped 0; count of bases not matched to a gene: 8. From germline, CDR1 is LNHDA and CDR2 SQIVND (reference sequence). Here the CDR3 reads CASRAGGHPSTDTQYF. CDR3 coding DNA: TGTGCCAGTAGGGCAGGGGGCCATCCTAGCACAGATACGCAGTATTTT. Combining the CDR3 with reference TRBV19 and TRBJ2-3 gives the whole variable domain DGGITQSPKYLFRKEGQNVTLSCEQNLNHDAMYWYRQDPGQGLRLIYYSQIVNDFQKGDIAEGYSVSREKKESFPLTVTSAQKNPTAFYLCASRAGGHPSTDTQYFGPGTRLTVL.

The rearrangement uses TRBV6-5 and TRBJ2-7, with 7 nucleotides matching TRBD2. Germline assignment: CDR1 MNHEY and CDR2 SVGAGI. Germline trimming cut 0 bases from V and 0 bases from J; bases unmatched to any gene: 2. This CDR3 is 15 amino acids long. The CDR3 here is CASSYSRTSSYEQYF. CDR3 bases: TGTGCCAGCAGTTACTCGCGGACTAGCTCCTACGAGCAGTACTTC.

This chain connects TRBV12-5 to TRBJ1-1; 8 bases fit TRBD1. V dropped 2 bases and J dropped 7; count of bases not matched to a gene: 3. Germline V gene lookup returns CDR1 LGHNT and CDR2 FRNRAP. The CDR3 has 13 residues. CDR3 sequence (DNA): TGTGCTAGTGGTTTGAGGACAGGGTATGAAGCTTTCTTT. Protein sequence: CASGLRTGYEAFF. The whole variable domain, filled in from reference TRBV12-5 and TRBJ1-1, reads DARVTQTPRHKVTEMGQEVTMRCQPILGHNTVFWYRQTMMQGLELLAYFRNRAPLDDSGMPKDRFSAEMPDATLATLKIQPSEPRDSAVYFCASGLRTGYEAFFGQGTRLTVV.

The chain combines TRBV4-1 with TRBJ2-5, with D possibly being TRBD1 (8 bases). The CDR3 consists of 16 residues. CDR1 and CDR2 (germline): MGHRA, YSYEKL. Trimming removed 0 bases from V and 4 bases from J, with 15 bases in between. The CDR3 bases are TGCGCCAGCAGCCAAGAAACAGGGGGGGGGCCAGAGACCCAGTACTTC. Translating gives CASSQETGGGPETQYF.

This clone has only a few counts. DNA for the CDR3: TGTGCCAGCAGCTCTGGGACTAGCGGGGGGGCCGGAGAGACCCAGTACTTC. Protein sequence: CASSSGTSGGAGETQYF. The rearrangement uses TRBV5-4 and TRBJ2-5; 16 bases align to TRBD2. The CDR3 is 17 residues long. CDR1 and CDR2 from the germline V gene are SGHNT and YYREEE (reference sequence). V lost 3 bases to trimming and J lost 4 bases; unmatched junction nucleotides: 6.

V gene TRBV7-2 combines with J gene TRBJ2-1; 13 bases align to TRBD2. V lost 5 bases to trimming and J lost 7 bases; unmatched junction nucleotides: 8. The germline V gene encodes CDR1 SGHTA and CDR2 FQGNSA. The CDR3 runs 16 residues. CDR3 loop: CASSQELAGGQNEQFF. In DNA form, the CDR3 reads TGTGCCAGCAGCCAAGAACTAGCGGGGGGGCAGAATGAGCAGTTCTTC.

This chain links TRBV9 with TRBJ2-7; 7 positions agree with TRBD1. Germline V gene sequence: CDR1 SGDLS, CDR2 YYNGEE. The CDR3 is made up of 14 amino acids. The junction had 3 bases not matched to a gene; V was cut back by 0 bases and J by 3 bases. The CDR3 loop reads CASSVGDSFYEQYF. DNA of the CDR3: TGTGCCAGCAGCGTAGGGGACAGTTTCTACGAGCAGTACTTC.

The chain employs TRBV5-1 and TRBJ2-3, with TRBD2 identical over 11 bases. Germline V gives CDR1 SGHRS, CDR2 YFSETQ. The CDR3 length is 15 residues. The V and J ends lost 2 bases and 4 bases, in that order; junction bases with no gene match: 3. As DNA, the CDR3 is TGCGCCAGCAGCTTTAGCGGGGGGGCGGCAGATACGCAGTATTTT. Translation gives CASSFSGGAADTQYF.

The chain joins TRBV10-3 to TRBJ2-2; 9 positions match TRBD1. The CDR3 covers 15 residues. The J segment lost 3 bases and the V segment lost 5 bases, leaving 4 bases of the junction unmatched. Per the germline V gene, CDR1 is ENHRY and CDR2 is SYGVKD. The CDR3 DNA reads TGTGCCATCAGTTCAGGGGACAGGGACACCGGGGAGCTGTTTTTT. The encoded protein is CAISSGDRDTGELFF.

The chain couples TRBV18 to TRBJ1-3, with a weak D call TRBD1 (5 bases). From germline, CDR1 is KGHSH and CDR2 LQKENI. The CDR3 sequence is 15 residues long. Trimming removed 3 bases at V and 0 bases at J, with 9 bases between. Written as DNA, the CDR3 is TGTGCCAGCTCACCGGACGACAGCTCTGGAAACACCATATATTTT. Translating gives CASSPDDSSGNTIYF.

The chain has TRBV19 and TRBJ2-7; 10 bases map to TRBD1. Germline values: CDR1 LNHDA, CDR2 SQIVND (reference sequence). V dropped 1 base and J dropped 6; count of bases not matched to a gene: 6. CDR3 length: 15 residues. The DNA of the CDR3 is TGTGCCAGTAGTATAGCCCGACAGGGGGCTGGCGAGCAGTACTTC. It codes for CASSIARQGAGEQYF.

The genes are TRBV7-6 and TRBJ2-5; tentatively, D is TRBD2 (5 bases). Trimming took off 1 base at V and 4 bases at J, with 16 bases between the two ends. Germline V lookup: CDR1 SGHVS, CDR2 FNYEAQ. The CDR3 loop spans 16 amino acids. In DNA form, the CDR3 reads TGTGCCAGCAGCTTAGGTGGACTCCCCATCCGAGAGACCCAGTACTTC. Amino acids: CASSLGGLPIRETQYF.

The V and J genes are TRBV18 and TRBJ2-2; 13 positions agree with TRBD2. This CDR3 has 17 residues. In germline, CDR1 is KGHSH, CDR2 LQKENI. The V segment lost 3 bases and the J segment 7 bases; nucleotides outside the gene matches: 8. The CDR3 region has the DNA TGTGCCAGCTCACCGGAGACTAGCGGGAGGCTGGGCGGGGAGCTGTTTTTT. It is translated as CASSPETSGRLGGELFF.

The chain couples TRBV6-6 to TRBJ2-7; D ambiguous. Germline values: CDR1 MNHNY, CDR2 SVGAGI (reference sequence). The CDR3 runs 16 residues. Trimming removed 0 bases from V and 0 bases from J, with 12 bases in between. CDR3 residues: CASSYSLPVSSYEQYF. In DNA, the CDR3 is TGTGCCAGCAGTTACTCTCTGCCCGTGAGCTCCTACGAGCAGTACTTC.

The genes are TRBV18 and TRBJ2-1, with D perhaps TRBD2 (5 bases). Germline V gene sequence: CDR1 KGHSH, CDR2 LQKENI. V was clipped by 2 bases and J by 9 bases, with 14 bases between them. The CDR3 runs to 14 residues. The CDR3 reads CASSPGLGAREQFF. CDR3 DNA sequence: TGTGCCAGCTCACCAGGATTGGGAGCGCGTGAGCAGTTCTTC.

The chain recombines TRBV6-2 or TRBV6-3 with TRBJ2-1, with 7 nucleotides matching TRBD2. Germline values: CDR1 MNHEY, CDR2 SVGEGT. Germline trimming cut 2 bases from V and 6 bases from J; bases unmatched to any gene: 7. The CDR3 contains 15 residues. The CDR3 DNA sequence: TGTGCCAGCAGTTACCGAGCGGGAAGAATCAATGAGCAGTTCTTC. It codes for CASSYRAGRINEQFF.

Here the CDR3 reads CASSLNPTGASTDTQYF. Here the CDR3 DNA reads TGTGCCAGCAGCTTAAATCCCACAGGGGCTAGCACAGATACGCAGTATTTT. This chain joins TRBV11-2 and TRBJ2-3; 7 positions match TRBD1. The CDR3 sequence is 17 residues long. V was clipped by 2 bases and J by 0 bases; unmatched bases: 8. Germline V gene data show CDR1 as SGHAT and CDR2 as FQNNGV.

This chain connects TRBV2 to TRBJ2-7; no reliable D call. V lost 4 bases to trimming and J lost 4 bases, with 11 bases between them. This CDR3 comprises 13 residues. Germline V CDR1 and CDR2: SNHLY, FYNNEI. CDR3 DNA sequence: TGTGCCAGCAGTGGGCACACCGTATACGAGCAGTACTTC. It translates to CASSGHTVYEQYF. Looking up the rest from reference TRBV2 and TRBJ2-7 gives the full variable domain: EPEVTQTPSHQVTQMGQEVILRCVPISNHLYFYWYRQILGQKVEFLVSFYNNEISEKSEIFDDQFSVERPDGSNFTLKIRSTKLEDSAMYFCASSGHTVYEQYFGPGTRLTVT.

V is TRBV5-8 and J is TRBJ1-2; possibly TRBD1 for D (5 bases). This CDR3 is built from 13 residues. Per germline, CDR1 SGHTS and CDR2 YDEGEE. V lost 3 bases and J 8 bases, leaving 14 bases between the germline ends. The CDR3 nucleotides read TGTGCCAGCAGCTCGACAGAAACTGGGGGCTACACCTTC. Amino acid sequence: CASSSTETGGYTF.

This clone was detected once. The chain is built from TRBV11-3 and TRBJ2-1; a possible D gene is TRBD2 (5 bases). Germline V CDR1 and CDR2: SGHNT, YENEEA. Trimming took 5 bases from V and 6 from J, leaving 14 bases between them. CDR3 length: 14 amino acids. The CDR3: CASSPRRDFNEQFF. CDR3 DNA sequence: TGTGCCAGCAGCCCTAGACGGGATTTCAATGAGCAGTTCTTC.

V and J are TRBV14 and TRBJ1-3, with D perhaps matching TRBD1 (5 bases). The CDR3 contains 15 residues. V was clipped by 1 base and J by 2 bases, with 9 bases between them. In germline, CDR1 is SGHDN, CDR2 FVKESK. The CDR3 spells CASSQVGGAGNTIYF. The CDR3 DNA follows: TGTGCCAGCAGCCAAGTGGGGGGGGCTGGAAACACCATATATTTT.

The V and J genes are TRBV29-1 and TRBJ1-2; no clear D. Germline CDR1 SQVTM, CDR2 ANQGSEA. Trimming took 3 bases from V and 2 from J, leaving 7 bases between them. CDR3 length equals 12 residues. Written as DNA, the CDR3 is TGCAGCGTTGACTCGGGGAACTATGGCTACACCTTC. It yields the protein CSVDSGNYGYTF.

This chain links TRBV5-1 with TRBJ2-7; D remains unclear. The V gene lost 2 bases and the J gene lost 5 bases, with 11 bases spanning the gap. Germline CDR1 is SGHRS and CDR2 is YFSETQ. The CDR3 length is 13 residues. In DNA, the CDR3 is TGCGCCAGCAGCTTTTTCGGAGCCCACGAGCAGTACTTC. Translated, it gives CASSFFGAHEQYF.